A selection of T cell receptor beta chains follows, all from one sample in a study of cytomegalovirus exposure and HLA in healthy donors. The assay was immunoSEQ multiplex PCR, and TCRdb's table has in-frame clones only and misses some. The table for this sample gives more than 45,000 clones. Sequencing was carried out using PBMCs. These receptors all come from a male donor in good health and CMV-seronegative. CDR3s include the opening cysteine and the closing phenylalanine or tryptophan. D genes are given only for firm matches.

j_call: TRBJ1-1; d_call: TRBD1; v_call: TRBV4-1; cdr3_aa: CASSRGQATEAFF; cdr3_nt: TGCGCCAGCAGCCGCGGACAGGCGACTGAAGCTTTCTTT
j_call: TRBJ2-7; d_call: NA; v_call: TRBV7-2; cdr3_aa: CASSSRAGNEQYF; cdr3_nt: TGTGCCAGCAGTTCTAGGGCGGGGAACGAGCAGTACTTC
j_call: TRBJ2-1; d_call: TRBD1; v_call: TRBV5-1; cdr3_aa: CASSPGQVGNEQFF; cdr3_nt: TGCGCCAGCAGCCCTGGACAGGTAGGGAATGAGCAGTTCTTC
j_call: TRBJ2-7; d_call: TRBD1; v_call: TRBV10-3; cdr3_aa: CAISESEAGGSYEQYF; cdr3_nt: TGTGCCATCAGTGAGTCTGAGGCAGGGGGTAGCTACGAGCAGTACTTC
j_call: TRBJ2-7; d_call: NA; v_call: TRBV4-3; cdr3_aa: CASSQDWGGARSYEQYF; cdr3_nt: TGCGCCAGCAGCCAAGATTGGGGGGGGGCCCGCTCCTACGAGCAGTACTTC
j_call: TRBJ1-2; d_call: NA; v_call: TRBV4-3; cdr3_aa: CASSPNRQLNYGYTF; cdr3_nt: TGCGCCAGCAGCCCGAACCGACAGCTCAACTATGGCTACACCTTC
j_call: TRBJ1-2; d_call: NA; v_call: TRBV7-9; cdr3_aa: CASSLRAAAFGYTF; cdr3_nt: TGTGCCAGCAGCTTAAGAGCGGCAGCCTTTGGCTACACCTTC
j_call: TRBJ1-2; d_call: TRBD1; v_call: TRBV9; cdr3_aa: CASSGILDRAGDNGYTF; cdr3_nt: TGTGCCAGCAGCGGGATACTGGACAGGGCCGGGGATAATGGCTACACCTTC
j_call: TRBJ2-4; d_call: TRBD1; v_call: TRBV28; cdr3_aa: CASSSWGQGEAKNIQYF; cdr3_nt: TGTGCCAGCAGTTCTTGGGGACAGGGTGAGGCCAAAAACATTCAGTACTTC
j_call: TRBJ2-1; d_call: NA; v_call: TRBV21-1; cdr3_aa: CASSKSTGIDEQFF; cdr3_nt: TGTGCCAGCAGCAAATCTACGGGGATCGATGAGCAGTTCTTC
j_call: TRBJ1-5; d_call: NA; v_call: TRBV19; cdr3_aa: CASSPGLSQPQHF; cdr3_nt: TGTGCCAGTAGCCCAGGCCTGTCGCAGCCCCAGCATTTT
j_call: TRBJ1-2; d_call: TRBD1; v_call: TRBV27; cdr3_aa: CASGPQGAYGYTF; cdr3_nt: TGTGCCAGCGGCCCACAGGGGGCCTATGGCTACACCTTC
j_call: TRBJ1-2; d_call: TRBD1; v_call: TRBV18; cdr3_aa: CASSPRDRGYGYTF; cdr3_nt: TGTGCCAGCTCACCACGAGACAGGGGCTATGGCTACACCTTC
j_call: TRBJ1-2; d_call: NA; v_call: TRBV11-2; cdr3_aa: CASSLGPVSGYGYTF; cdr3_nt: TGTGCCAGCAGCTTAGGGCCGGTGTCGGGCTATGGCTACACCTTC
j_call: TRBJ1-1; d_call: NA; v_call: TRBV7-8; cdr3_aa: CASSSWGGSNTEAFF; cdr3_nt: TGTGCCAGCAGCTCTTGGGGGGGTTCGAACACTGAAGCTTTCTTT
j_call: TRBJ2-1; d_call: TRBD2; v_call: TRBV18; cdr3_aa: CASSPGGTSGRSPLAHDEQFF; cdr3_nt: TGTGCCAGCTCACCGGGGGGGACTAGCGGGAGGTCCCCATTAGCTCACGATGAGCAGTTCTTC
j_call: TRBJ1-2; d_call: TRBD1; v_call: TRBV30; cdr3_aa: CAWSKGGLNYGYTF; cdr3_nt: TGTGCCTGGAGTAAAGGGGGCCTTAACTATGGCTACACCTTC
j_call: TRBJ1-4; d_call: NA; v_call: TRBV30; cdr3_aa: CAWSRERTNEKLFF; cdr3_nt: TGTGCCTGGAGTCGCGAGAGGACTAATGAAAAACTGTTTTTT
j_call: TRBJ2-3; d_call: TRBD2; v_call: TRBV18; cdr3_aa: CASSPPGGDTQYF; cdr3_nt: TGTGCCAGCTCACCACCCGGGGGGGATACGCAGTATTTT
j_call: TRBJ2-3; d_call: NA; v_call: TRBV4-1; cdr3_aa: CASSRGLGSADTQYF; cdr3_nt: TGCGCCAGCAGCCGAGGACTGGGGAGCGCAGATACGCAGTATTTT
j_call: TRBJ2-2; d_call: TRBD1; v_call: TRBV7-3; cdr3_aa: CASSRDRNTGELFF; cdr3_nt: TGTGCCAGCAGCAGGGACAGGAACACCGGGGAGCTGTTTTTT
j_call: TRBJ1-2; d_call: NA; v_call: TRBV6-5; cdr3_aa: CASSYSIRGGYGYTF; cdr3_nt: TGTGCCAGCAGTTACTCGATCAGGGGTGGCTATGGCTACACCTTC
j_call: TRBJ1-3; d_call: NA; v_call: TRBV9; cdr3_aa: CASSSSSGGAGNTIYF; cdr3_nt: TGTGCCAGCAGCTCTTCCTCGGGGGGGGCCGGAAACACCATATATTTT
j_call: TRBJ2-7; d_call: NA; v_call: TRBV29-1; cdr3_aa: CSVEGRSAYEQYF; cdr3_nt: TGCAGCGTTGAAGGGCGGTCCGCCTACGAGCAGTACTTC
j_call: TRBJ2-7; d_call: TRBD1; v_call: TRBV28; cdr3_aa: CASTWDSAYEQYF; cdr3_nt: TGTGCCAGCACTTGGGACAGCGCCTACGAGCAGTACTTC
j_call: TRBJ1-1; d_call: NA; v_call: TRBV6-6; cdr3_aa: CASSVTRLNTEAFF; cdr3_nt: TGTGCCAGCAGTGTTACGCGCCTGAACACTGAAGCTTTCTTT
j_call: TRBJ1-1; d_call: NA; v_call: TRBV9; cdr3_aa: CASSAGGEAFF; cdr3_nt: TGTGCCAGCAGCGCCGGAGGGGAAGCTTTCTTT
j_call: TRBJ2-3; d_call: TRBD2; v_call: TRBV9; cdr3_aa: CASSAGTSVSDTQYF; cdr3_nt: TGTGCCAGCAGCGCCGGGACTAGCGTCTCAGATACGCAGTATTTT
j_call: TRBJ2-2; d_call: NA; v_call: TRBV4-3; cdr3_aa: CASSQDPQGGYGELFF; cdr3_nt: TGCGCCAGCAGCCAAGATCCCCAGGGAGGATACGGGGAGCTGTTTTTT
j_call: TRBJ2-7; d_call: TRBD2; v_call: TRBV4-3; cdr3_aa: CASSRERERGSYEQYF; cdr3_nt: TGCGCCAGCAGCCGGGAGCGGGAAAGGGGCTCCTACGAGCAGTACTTC
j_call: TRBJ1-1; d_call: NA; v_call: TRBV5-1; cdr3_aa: CASSWRGARTEAFF; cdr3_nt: TGCGCCAGCAGCTGGCGGGGGGCGAGGACTGAAGCTTTCTTT
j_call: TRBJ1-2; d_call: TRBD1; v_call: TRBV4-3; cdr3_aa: CASSPTGGNYGYTF; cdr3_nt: TGCGCCAGCAGTCCGACAGGGGGGAACTATGGCTACACCTTC
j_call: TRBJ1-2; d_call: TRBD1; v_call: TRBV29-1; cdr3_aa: CSVAPTGRYGYTF; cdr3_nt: TGCAGCGTTGCCCCGACAGGGCGCTATGGCTACACCTTC
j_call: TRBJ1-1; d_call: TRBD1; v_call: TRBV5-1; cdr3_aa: CASSSQTTGDTEAFF; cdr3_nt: TGCGCCAGCAGCTCACAAACGACAGGGGACACTGAAGCTTTCTTT
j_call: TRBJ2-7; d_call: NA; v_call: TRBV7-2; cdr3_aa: CASSLEGIAYEQYF; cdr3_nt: TGTGCCAGCAGCTTAGAGGGGATCGCCTACGAGCAGTACTTC
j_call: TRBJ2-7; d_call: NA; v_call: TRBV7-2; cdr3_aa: CASSPGAVREQYF; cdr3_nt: TGTGCCAGCAGCCCCGGAGCTGTGCGGGAGCAGTACTTC
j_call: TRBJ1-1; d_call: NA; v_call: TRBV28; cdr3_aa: CASSFGGAGDTEAFF; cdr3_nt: TGTGCCAGCAGTTTTGGAGGGGCGGGGGACACTGAAGCTTTCTTT
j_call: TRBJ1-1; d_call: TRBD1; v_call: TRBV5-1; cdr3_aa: CASSLVGTAAEAFF; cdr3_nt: TGCGCCAGCAGCTTGGTCGGGACAGCAGCTGAAGCTTTCTTT
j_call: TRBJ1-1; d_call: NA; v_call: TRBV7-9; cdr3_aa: CASSSAGTNVEAFF; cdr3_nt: TGTGCCAGCAGCTCCGCCGGGACAAACGTTGAAGCTTTCTTT
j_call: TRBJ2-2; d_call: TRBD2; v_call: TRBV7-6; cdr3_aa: CASQLSGPNTGELFF; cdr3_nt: TGTGCCAGCCAACTTAGCGGGCCTAACACCGGGGAGCTGTTTTTT
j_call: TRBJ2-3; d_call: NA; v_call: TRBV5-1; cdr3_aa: CASGTSFGNTQYF; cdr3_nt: TGCGCCAGCGGAACCTCGTTCGGGAATACGCAGTATTTT
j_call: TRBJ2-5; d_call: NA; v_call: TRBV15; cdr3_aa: CATSRDLRGLQETQYF; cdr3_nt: TGTGCCACCAGCAGAGATTTAAGGGGCCTACAAGAGACCCAGTACTTC
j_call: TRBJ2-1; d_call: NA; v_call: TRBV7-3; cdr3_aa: CASSSVRQGYNEQFF; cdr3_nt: TGTGCCAGCAGCTCGGTCCGGCAGGGGTACAATGAGCAGTTCTTC
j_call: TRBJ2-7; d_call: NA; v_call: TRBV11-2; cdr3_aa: CASSLETGYEQYF; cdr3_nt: TGTGCCAGCAGCTTAGAGACAGGCTACGAGCAGTACTTC
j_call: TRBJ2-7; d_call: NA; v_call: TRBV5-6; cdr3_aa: CASSFKQAPSYEQYF; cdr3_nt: TGTGCCAGCAGCTTCAAACAGGCCCCAAGCTACGAGCAGTACTTC
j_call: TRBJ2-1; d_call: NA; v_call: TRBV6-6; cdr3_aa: CASSYSGKSDNEQFF; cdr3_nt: TGTGCCAGCAGTTACTCCGGGAAGTCGGACAATGAGCAGTTCTTC
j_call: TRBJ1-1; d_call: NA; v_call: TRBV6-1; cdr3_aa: CASRHTENTEDFF; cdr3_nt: TGTGCCAGCAGGCATACAGAGAACACTGAAGATTTCTTT
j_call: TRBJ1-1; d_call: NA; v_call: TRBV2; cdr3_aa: CASRDPTGTEAFF; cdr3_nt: TGTGCCAGCAGGGACCCAACAGGGACTGAAGCTTTCTTT
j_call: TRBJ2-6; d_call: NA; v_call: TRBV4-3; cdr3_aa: CASSQVPGTQVTF; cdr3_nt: TGCGCCAGCAGCCAGGTTCCCGGGACTCAGGTGACTTTC
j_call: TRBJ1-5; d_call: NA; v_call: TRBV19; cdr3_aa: CASTPSGGGYSNQPQHF; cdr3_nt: TGTGCCAGTACCCCGTCGGGGGGCGGATATAGCAATCAGCCCCAGCATTTT
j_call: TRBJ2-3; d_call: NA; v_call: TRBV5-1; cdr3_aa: CASTAGWGTDTQYF; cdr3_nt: TGCGCCAGCACCGCAGGGTGGGGCACAGATACGCAGTATTTT
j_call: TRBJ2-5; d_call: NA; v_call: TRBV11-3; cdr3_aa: CASSSRSEETQYF; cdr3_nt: TGTGCCAGCAGCAGCCGGTCCGAAGAGACCCAGTACTTC
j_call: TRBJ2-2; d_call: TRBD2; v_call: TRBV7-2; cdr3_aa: CASSLDQRGTGELFF; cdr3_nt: TGTGCCAGCAGCTTAGACCAGCGGGGGACCGGGGAGCTGTTTTTT
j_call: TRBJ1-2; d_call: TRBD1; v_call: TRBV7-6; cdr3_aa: CASSPEGTDDYGYTF; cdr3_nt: TGTGCCAGCAGCCCCGAGGGGACAGATGACTATGGCTACACCTTC
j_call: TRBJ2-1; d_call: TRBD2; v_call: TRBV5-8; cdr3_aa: CASSSRLASYNEQFF; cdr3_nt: TGTGCCAGCAGCTCAAGACTAGCCTCCTACAATGAGCAGTTCTTC
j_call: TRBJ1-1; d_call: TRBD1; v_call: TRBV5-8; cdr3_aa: CASSTRDSFMNTEAFF; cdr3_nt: TGTGCCAGCAGCACCCGGGACAGCTTTATGAACACTGAAGCTTTCTTT
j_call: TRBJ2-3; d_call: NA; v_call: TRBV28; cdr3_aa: CASSHTDTQYF; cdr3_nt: TGTGCCAGCAGTCACACAGATACGCAGTATTTT
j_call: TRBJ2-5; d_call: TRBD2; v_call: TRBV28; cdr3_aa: CASSSPTSARGEETQYF; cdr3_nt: TGTGCCAGCAGTTCGCCGACTAGCGCCCGCGGGGAGGAGACCCAGTACTTC
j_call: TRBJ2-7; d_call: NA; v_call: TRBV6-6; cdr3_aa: CASSYSGGGGPYEQYF; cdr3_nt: TGTGCCAGCAGTTACTCGGGTGGCGGGGGCCCCTACGAGCAGTACTTC